This passage covers 17 T cell receptor beta chains from one sample sequenced in a study of PD-L1 blockade in urothelial cancer (dated by TCRdb to 2017 to 2019). The time point label corresponds to: peripheral blood 6 weeks after treatment start. Library construction relied on the immunoSEQ multiplex PCR assay. TCRdb provides this immuneACCESS table in a form limited to in-frame rearrangements. Some clones are lacking; in checked studies, under half of them reflect an unresolved V gene, and why the rest are absent is not known. Across this sample there are under 60,000 clones, with approximately 83% seen only once. The top ten hold about 10% of the sample. The sample in question was PBMCs, obtained around atezolizumab (anti-PD-L1) treatment. The origin of the receptors is a man in his fifties or sixties with urothelial cancer.

The rearrangement joins TRBV27 to TRBJ2-2; tentatively, D is TRBD1 (6 bases). Germline-derived CDR1 and CDR2 are MNHEY and SMNVEV (reference sequence). The V gene lost 0 bases and the J gene lost 1 base, with 9 bases spanning the gap. The CDR3 consists of 16 residues. The CDR3 DNA reads TGTGCCAGCAGTTTATCGGGCAGGGGGAACACCGGGGAGCTGTTTTTT. Protein: CASSLSGRGNTGELFF.

In its sample, this clone was seen a few times. This chain links TRBV6-6 with TRBJ2-2, with a tentative D call TRBD1 (5 bases). Trimming left V 10 bases short and J 2 bases short, with 11 bases between. Germline CDR1 and CDR2: MNHNY and SVGAGI (reference sequence). This CDR3 spans 13 amino acids. This CDR3 is CATPGINTGELFF. As DNA, the CDR3 is TGTGCCACCCCAGGGATCAACACCGGGGAGCTGTTTTTT.

The chain combines TRBV5-1 with TRBJ2-5; possible D gene TRBD1, 5 bases. In germline, CDR1 is SGHRS, CDR2 YFSETQ. Trimming removed 4 bases from V and 1 base from J, with 11 bases in between. The CDR3 totals 14 residues. The CDR3 sequence is CASSRQRGQETQYF. The DNA for the CDR3 is TGCGCCAGCAGCCGACAAAGGGGCCAAGAGACCCAGTACTTC.

This rearrangement joins TRBV21-1 to TRBJ1-4; the table's D gene call, TRBD1, was not cross checked with the DNA. TRBV21-1 is flagged as a pseudogene. The CDR3 is 17 residues long. CDR3 sequence: CASRFGGQVIGCEKLFF. CDR3 nucleotides: TGTGCCAGCAGATTTGGGGGACAGGTTATTGGTTGCGAAAAACTGTTTTTT.

The V gene is TRBV5-4, the J gene TRBJ2-3; 7 bases line up with TRBD2. J lost 5 bases, V lost 4 bases, and 13 bases had no gene match. CDR1 is SGHNT and CDR2 is YYREEE in the germline V gene (reference sequence). CDR3 length: 16 residues. The CDR3 DNA reads TGTGCCAGCAGCCCCGACCGGGACTATCGACTAGATACGCAGTATTTT. It codes for CASSPDRDYRLDTQYF.

CDR3: CASIPPGTNYGYTF. CDR3 DNA sequence: TGTGCCAGTATTCCCCCGGGGACTAACTATGGCTACACCTTC. V and J are TRBV19 and TRBJ1-2, with D uncertain. Germline lookup yields CDR1 LNHDA and CDR2 SQIVND (reference sequence). The CDR3 runs to 14 residues. Trimming shortened V by 7 bases and J by 0 bases, and 12 bases separated the two germline ends.

The J gene is TRBJ2-2, the V gene TRBV10-3, with 9 nucleotides matching TRBD2. Germline values: CDR1 ENHRY, CDR2 SYGVKD. The CDR3 consists of 15 residues. Trimming at V came to 9 bases and at J to 0 bases, leaving 5 bases not matched to a gene. CDR3 residues: CAILAGEPNTGELFF. CDR3 in DNA: TGTGCCATACTAGCGGGCGAGCCGAACACCGGGGAGCTGTTTTTT.

This chain connects TRBV7-6 to TRBJ1-3, with 11 bases matching TRBD1. The CDR3 has 16 residues. The V gene end was trimmed by 8 bases and the J gene end by 0 bases; junction bases not matched to a gene: 6. Germline CDR1 is SGHVS and CDR2 is FNYEAQ. The CDR3 is CASGGQGAFSGNTIYF. CDR3 sequence (DNA): TGTGCCAGCGGCGGACAGGGGGCTTTCTCTGGAAACACCATATATTTT. Complete variable domain (other parts from reference TRBV7-6 and TRBJ1-3): GAGVSQSPRYKVTKRGQDVALRCDPISGHVSLYWYRQALGQGPEFLTYFNYEAQQDKSGLPNDRFSAERPEGSISTLTIQRTEQRDSAMYRCASGGQGAFSGNTIYFGEGSWLTVV.

This chain joins TRBV7-2 and TRBJ2-5; D may be TRBD1 (5 bases). CDR1 is SGHTA, CDR2 FQGNSA, per germline. The length of the CDR3 is 14 residues. V dropped 5 bases and J dropped 3 bases, with 13 bases sitting between them. The CDR3 protein is CASSPTGAEETQYF. The DNA of the CDR3 is TGTGCCAGCAGCCCCACTGGGGCAGAAGAGACCCAGTACTTC.

The gene calls are TRBV7-9 and TRBJ1-4; D perhaps matches TRBD1 (6 bases). This CDR3 contains 15 residues. Germline V lookup: CDR1 SEHNR, CDR2 FQNEAQ (reference sequence). Trimming took 4 bases from V and 4 from J, leaving 13 bases between them. CDR3 DNA sequence: TGTGCCAGCAGCTCAAGGGGGGGAAATAATGAAAAACTGTTTTTT. Translating it yields CASSSRGGNNEKLFF. Looking up the rest from reference TRBV7-9 and TRBJ1-4 gives the full variable domain: DTGVSQNPRHKITKRGQNVTFRCDPISEHNRLYWYRQTLGQGPEFLTYFQNEAQLEKSRLLSDRFSAERPKGSFSTLEIQRTEQGDSAMYLCASSSRGGNNEKLFFGSGTQLSVL.

This clone is medium-sized within its sample. V is TRBV5-4 and J is TRBJ2-7; 9 bases match TRBD2. This CDR3 contains 15 residues. With 1 base clipped from V and 4 bases from J, the junction kept 6 bases outside the gene matches. Germline lookup yields CDR1 SGHNT and CDR2 YYREEE (reference sequence). CDR3 coding DNA: TGTGCCAGCAGCTTGACTGGCGGGGGGGCGTACGAGCAGTACTTC. Protein sequence: CASSLTGGGAYEQYF.

In this sample, this clone turned up once. The chain employs TRBV10-3 and TRBJ2-7, with 7 bases lining up with TRBD1. V lost 4 bases to trimming and J lost 4 bases; unmatched junction nucleotides: 1. The CDR3 runs 12 residues. The germline gives CDR1 ENHRY, CDR2 SYGVKD. This chain's CDR3 is CAISGQGYEQYF. In DNA form, the CDR3 reads TGTGCCATCAGTGGACAGGGTTACGAGCAGTACTTC.

The rearrangement joins TRBV5-1 to TRBJ1-1; D gene uncertain. Germline V gene sequence: CDR1 SGHRS, CDR2 YFSETQ. CDR3 length: 13 residues. V dropped 0 bases and J dropped 6 bases, with 9 bases sitting between them. CDR3 bases: TGCGCCAGCAGCTTGGCGAGTAGTCCTGAAGCTTTCTTT. It codes for CASSLASSPEAFF.

This clone has only a few counts. The rearrangement uses TRBV9 and TRBJ2-2; the match to TRBD2 covers 9 bases. V lost 0 bases, J lost 7 bases, and 7 bases stayed unmatched. The CDR3 is made up of 16 amino acids. Per the germline V gene, CDR1 is SGDLS and CDR2 is YYNGEE. The CDR3, as DNA: TGTGCCAGCAGCGTAGTGGAGCTAGCGGGGATCGGGGAGCTGTTTTTT. Its protein product is CASSVVELAGIGELFF. Based on the CDR3 plus reference TRBV9 and TRBJ2-2, the full variable domain is DSGVTQTPKHLITATGQRVTLRCSPRSGDLSVYWYQQSLDQGLQFLIQYYNGEERAKGNILERFSAQQFPDLHSELNLSSLELGDSALYFCASSVVELAGIGELFFGEGSRLTVL.

This chain connects TRBV5-1 to TRBJ2-5; 8 bases fit TRBD1. Germline loops: CDR1 SGHRS, CDR2 YFSETQ. Trimming cost V 4 bases and J 4 bases; bases outside gene matches: 9. The CDR3 totals 15 residues. The CDR3 is CASSETGVLPETQYF. The CDR3 nucleotides read TGCGCCAGCAGCGAGACAGGGGTGCTTCCAGAGACCCAGTACTTC.

The chain uses TRBV6-1 and TRBJ1-3; the D is unclear. The ends were cut back, 2 bases at V and 0 bases at J, with 8 bases in the middle. This CDR3 has 15 residues. The germline CDR1 and CDR2 sequences are MNHNS and SASEGT. The CDR3 DNA sequence: TGTGCCAGCAGTGAAACTTCCTTCTCTGGAAACACCATATATTTT. It yields the protein CASSETSFSGNTIYF.

This chain links TRBV6-6 with TRBJ2-2, with a possible D match to TRBD1 (7 bases). The ends were cut back, 6 bases at V and 5 bases at J, with 10 bases in the middle. This CDR3 is built from 13 residues. CDR1 MNHNY and CDR2 SVGAGI come from the germline V gene (reference sequence). The CDR3 loop reads CASRQGRTGELFF. The DNA for the CDR3 is TGTGCCAGCAGACAGGGGAGGACCGGGGAGCTGTTTTTT.